These T cell receptor beta chains were read from a single sample in a study of cytomegalovirus exposure and HLA in healthy donors. Repertoires were generated with immunoSEQ multiplex PCR, while TCRdb's copy carries only in-frame clones and drops some. The sample carries around 160,000 clones, about four fifths recorded once. The sequenced sample consisted of PBMCs. Receptors were obtained from a man between 25 and 39 years old in good health and CMV-seropositive. Both conserved end residues are part of each CDR3. Fields, in order: clone size, J gene, V gene, D gene, CDR3 DNA, CDR3 protein. A D gene is named only where the DNA matches it firmly. Rows may omit the clone size; those that give it use once, few, many or a size class.

NA,TRBJ2-5,TRBV7-2,NA,TGTGCCAGCAGCCTAAGCCCCAATAGGCGGGAGACCCAGTACTTC,CASSLSPNRRETQYF
once,TRBJ2-5,TRBV5-1,NA,TGCGCCAGCAGCTTGGCCAACCCGGGGGTACAAGAGACCCAGTACTTC,CASSLANPGVQETQYF
NA,TRBJ1-1,TRBV6-1,NA,TGTGCCAGCAGTGGAGGGTTTGACACTGAAGCTTTCTTT,CASSGGFDTEAFF
NA,TRBJ2-7,TRBV7-2,TRBD2,TGTGCCAGCAGCTTAAACGGGGGGGCGGGAGAGCAGTACTTC,CASSLNGGAGEQYF
NA,TRBJ1-5,TRBV29-1,TRBD1,TGCAGCGTAGGGGGACAGTATAGCAATCAGCCCCAGCATTTT,CSVGGQYSNQPQHF
NA,TRBJ1-5,TRBV30,NA,TGTGCCTGGAGTGTACTTGGGACACCGGATCAGCCCCAGCATTTT,CAWSVLGTPDQPQHF
many,TRBJ1-1,TRBV5-4,NA,TGTGCCAGCAGCCCCCTAGAACTGAACACTGAAGCTTTCTTT,CASSPLELNTEAFF
NA,TRBJ2-6,TRBV9,NA,TGTGCCAGCAGCGTAAATCGACTCTCTGGGGCCAACGTCCTGACTTTC,CASSVNRLSGANVLTF
few,TRBJ1-2,TRBV28,NA,TGTGCCAGCAGTTTTGGCAGTAGGGGAGGGTATGGCTACACCTTC,CASSFGSRGGYGYTF
NA,TRBJ1-1,TRBV20-1,NA,TGCAGTGCTAGCCGGGGGACTGAAGCTTTCTTT,CSASRGTEAFF
many,TRBJ2-5,TRBV2,TRBD1,TGTGCCAGCAGTTCTGACAGGGGGGTGGGAACCCAGTACTTC,CASSSDRGVGTQYF
NA,TRBJ2-3,TRBV2,TRBD2,TGTGCCAGCACTGGGACTAGCGGGACCACAGATACGCAGTATTTT,CASTGTSGTTDTQYF
once,TRBJ2-4,TRBV6-1,TRBD2,TGTGCCAGCAGTGTCCAGGGACTAGCGGACATTCAGTACTTC,CASSVQGLADIQYF
NA,TRBJ1-4,TRBV28,NA,TGTGCGTCGGGGAGGACTCGGAATGAAAAACTGTTTTTT,CASGRTRNEKLFF
NA,TRBJ1-5,TRBV7-2,NA,TGTGCCAGCAGCGGCTCAAGAGGGGGACGGGTTCCCAATCAGCCCCAGCATTTT,CASSGSRGGRVPNQPQHF
NA,TRBJ2-7,TRBV28,TRBD1,TGTGCCAGCAGTTCCCCCGGGACAGGGGTCGCGCGGCCCATCTACGAGCAGTACTTC,CASSSPGTGVARPIYEQYF
NA,TRBJ2-5,TRBV28,TRBD1,TGTGCCAGCAGTTCACTCGACAGGGGGATCCACCAAGAGACCCAGTACTTC,CASSSLDRGIHQETQYF
once,TRBJ2-3,TRBV29-1,NA,TGCAGCGTTGAAACCGGACAGACTCGCCAAGGGGATACGCAGTATTTT,CSVETGQTRQGDTQYF
once,TRBJ2-2,TRBV10-3,TRBD1,TGTGCCACCTCGGGCCAGGGACAGGGGGTGGCCGGGGAGCTGTTTTTT,CATSGQGQGVAGELFF
NA,TRBJ2-7,TRBV9,TRBD2,TGTGCCAGCAGCGGATCCGCCCTAGCGGGTAGTCGGGGCGAGCAGTACTTC,CASSGSALAGSRGEQYF
NA,TRBJ2-1,TRBV5-4,NA,TGTGCCAGCAGTCGTGATAGTAACAATGAGCAGTTCTTC,CASSRDSNNEQFF
NA,TRBJ2-7,TRBV5-1,TRBD2,TGCGCCAGCAGCTTGGATTCGGGGGGAAGCTCCTACGAGCAGTACTTC,CASSLDSGGSSYEQYF
few,TRBJ1-1,TRBV29-1,NA,TGCAGCGTTTCGTTAATGAGTAGTGAAGCTTTCTTT,CSVSLMSSEAFF
NA,TRBJ1-1,TRBV18,NA,TGTGCCAGCTCACCCTCGGGAGGGGACACTGAAGCTTTCTTT,CASSPSGGDTEAFF
NA,TRBJ1-5,TRBV11-2,NA,TGTGCCAGCAGCTCCGAGGCGCAGCCCCAGCATTTT,CASSSEAQPQHF
NA,TRBJ2-7,TRBV19,TRBD1,TGTGCCAGTAGTATATCAGCCAGGGGGCTTCCCCACGAGCAGTACTTC,CASSISARGLPHEQYF
NA,TRBJ1-5,TRBV7-8,NA,TGTGCCAGCAGCTTAGCCAGGGGACCGAATCAGCCCCAGCATTTT,CASSLARGPNQPQHF
few,TRBJ2-3,TRBV28,NA,TGTGCCAGCAGTTCCATCACAGATACGCAGTATTTT,CASSSITDTQYF
NA,TRBJ2-3,TRBV27,TRBD2,TGTGCCAGCAGATTACTAGCGGGGGGTTTCACAGATACGCAGTATTTT,CASRLLAGGFTDTQYF
NA,TRBJ2-7,TRBV19,NA,TGTGCCAGTAGTCCAAATTACAACTACGAGCAGTACTTC,CASSPNYNYEQYF
few,TRBJ1-1,TRBV5-1,NA,TGCGCCAGCGGCAGGTCGATGAACACTGAAGCTTTCTTT,CASGRSMNTEAFF
NA,TRBJ1-2,TRBV6-1,NA,TGTGCCAGCAGTGAGTACTCTTCTCCGTATGGCTACACCTTC,CASSEYSSPYGYTF
NA,TRBJ2-3,TRBV30,TRBD2,TGTGCCTGGAGTGTACCCCGCGGGAGTCTCCCAGATACGCAGTATTTT,CAWSVPRGSLPDTQYF
NA,TRBJ1-6,TRBV5-4,TRBD1,TGTGCCAGCAGCTACGAGAACAGGGGTAATTCACCCCTCCACTTT,CASSYENRGNSPLHF
NA,TRBJ2-3,TRBV7-9,NA,TGTGCCAGCAAAGCAGGGGAAAGTCCAGATACGCAGTATTTT,CASKAGESPDTQYF
NA,TRBJ1-5,TRBV7-8,NA,TGTGCCAGCAGCCGGGTGGGGGGGGCTAACAATCAGCCCCAGCATTTT,CASSRVGGANNQPQHF
NA,TRBJ2-1,TRBV2,NA,TGTGCCAGTTTCTCCCTCGGGGGTGAGCAGTTCTTC,CASFSLGGEQFF